The 18 T cell receptor beta chains below come from one sample, sequenced in a study of cytotoxic CD8 clonotypes in ibrutinib-treated CLL. The data were produced by immunoSEQ multiplex PCR, yet TCRdb's version contains in-frame clones alone and is incomplete. The table has approximately 210,000 clones, 72% seen once. Sequenced here: PBMCs, sampled after 24 months of ibrutinib treatment. The receptors here all came from a human donor with chronic lymphocytic leukemia.

The chain combines TRBV30 with TRBJ1-1; a possible D gene is TRBD1 (5 bases). From germline, CDR1 is GTSNPN and CDR2 SVGIG (reference sequence). V dropped 4 bases and J dropped 0 bases, with 21 bases sitting between them. This CDR3 has 17 residues. CDR3 protein: CAWTLFKGTHLNTEAFF. In nucleotides, the CDR3 is TGTGCCTGGACTCTTTTTAAGGGGACCCATCTGAACACTGAAGCTTTCTTT.

The rearrangement uses TRBV4-3 and TRBJ2-7, with D possibly TRBD2 on 6 matching bases. Trimming pared 5 bases from V and 3 bases from J, leaving 20 bases between. Germline CDR1 LGHNA, CDR2 YSLEER. The length of the CDR3 is 16 residues. The CDR3 reads CASSSGDGTKSYEQYF. CDR3 nucleotide sequence: TGCGCCAGCAGCTCGGGGGACGGGACCAAGAGCTACGAGCAGTACTTC.

The rearrangement uses TRBV4-3 and TRBJ1-1; D gene ambiguous. Per germline, CDR1 LGHNA and CDR2 YSLEER. With 5 bases removed from V and 1 base from J, the gap between germline ends came to 8 bases. This CDR3 region has 13 residues. CDR3 in DNA: TGCGCCAGCAGCTTTGCGGGGAACACTGAAGCTTTCTTT. Encoded protein: CASSFAGNTEAFF.

The CDR3 nucleotides read TGTGCCAGCAGCAACTGGGGACTAGCGGAGAACACCGGGGAGCTGTTTTTT. Residues: CASSNWGLAENTGELFF. This chain connects TRBV7-9 to TRBJ2-2, with 11 bases lining up with TRBD2. The germline CDR1 and CDR2 sequences are SEHNR and FQNEAQ (reference sequence). The junction had 6 bases not matched to a gene; V was cut back by 5 bases and J by 1 base. The CDR3 is made up of 17 amino acids.

The J gene is TRBJ2-7, the V gene TRBV7-9; the D is unclear. This CDR3 comprises 14 residues. V dropped 3 bases and J dropped 5 bases, with 14 bases sitting between them. Germline V lookup: CDR1 SEHNR, CDR2 FQNEAQ (reference sequence). The CDR3 loop reads CASSLRSWVDEQYF. DNA of the CDR3: TGTGCCAGCAGCTTGCGAAGCTGGGTCGACGAGCAGTACTTC. Based on the CDR3 plus reference TRBV7-9 and TRBJ2-7, the full variable domain is DTGVSQNPRHKITKRGQNVTFRCDPISEHNRLYWYRQTLGQGPEFLTYFQNEAQLEKSRLLSDRFSAERPKGSFSTLEIQRTEQGDSAMYLCASSLRSWVDEQYFGPGTRLTVT.

The chain employs TRBV19 and TRBJ2-1; D is undetermined. Trimming removed 4 bases from V and 10 bases from J, with 11 bases in between. Germline values: CDR1 LNHDA, CDR2 SQIVND (reference sequence). The CDR3 length is 12 residues. The CDR3 region is CASSTGLTEQFF. CDR3 DNA: TGTGCCAGTAGTACTGGTCTAACGGAGCAGTTCTTC. The whole variable domain, filled in from reference TRBV19 and TRBJ2-1, reads DGGITQSPKYLFRKEGQNVTLSCEQNLNHDAMYWYRQDPGQGLRLIYYSQIVNDFQKGDIAEGYSVSREKKESFPLTVTSAQKNPTAFYLCASSTGLTEQFFGPGTRLTVL.

Details on this clone: Other nucleotide sequences in the sample specify the same CDR3. This chain uses TRBV15 with TRBJ1-5; the D gene is possibly TRBD1 (6 bases). This CDR3 is 14 amino acids long. Trimming cost V 0 bases and J 4 bases, with 7 bases left between them. In germline, CDR1 is LNHNV, CDR2 YYDKDF (reference sequence). This CDR3 is CATSRDRGNQPQHF. CDR3 coding DNA: TGTGCCACCAGCAGAGATAGGGGGAATCAGCCCCAGCATTTT.

The genes are TRBV7-7 and TRBJ2-2, with unresolved D. Germline V lookup: CDR1 SSHAT, CDR2 FNYEAQ (reference sequence). CDR3 length equals 14 residues. V shed 5 bases and J shed 1 base, with 8 bases lying between them. The CDR3: CASSPWRNTGELFF. DNA for the CDR3: TGTGCCAGCAGCCCGTGGAGGAACACCGGGGAGCTGTTTTTT.

This clone was counted once. The chain has TRBV7-2 and TRBJ1-1, with unresolved D. Germline V lookup: CDR1 SGHTA, CDR2 FQGNSA. The CDR3 has 14 amino acids. V shed 2 bases and J shed 0 bases, with 7 bases lying between them. CDR3 nucleotides: TGTGCCAGCAGCTTAATGGGGATGAACACTGAAGCTTTCTTT. It is translated as CASSLMGMNTEAFF.

CDR3 in amino acids: CASSLRKGAFTKNIQYF. The CDR3 bases are TGCGCCAGCAGCCTCCGTAAGGGGGCTTTTACCAAAAACATTCAGTACTTC. The rearrangement links TRBV4-3 to TRBJ2-4; 7 bases line up with TRBD1. From germline, CDR1 is LGHNA and CDR2 YSLEER. This CDR3 is 17 amino acids long. With 4 bases clipped from V and 2 bases from J, the junction kept 11 bases outside the gene matches.

The rearrangement links TRBV4-3 to TRBJ2-1; 7 bases are shared with TRBD2. The CDR3 covers 17 residues. Germline V gene data show CDR1 as LGHNA and CDR2 as YSLEER. The V and J ends lost 0 bases and 2 bases, in that order; junction bases with no gene match: 7. In DNA, the CDR3 is TGCGCCAGCAGCCAAGAAGGGACTAACGATGCCTACAATGAGCAGTTCTTC. This sequence encodes CASSQEGTNDAYNEQFF.

The table lists this clone with a few counts. The chain carries TRBV27 and TRBJ2-7; tentative D call: TRBD2 (5 bases). V lost 6 bases and J lost 5, with 20 bases in between. The length of the CDR3 is 15 residues. Germline-derived CDR1 and CDR2 are MNHEY and SMNVEV (reference sequence). The CDR3 loop reads CASRSPGLASHEQYF. For the CDR3, the DNA is TGTGCCAGCAGGTCACCGGGCTTAGCGTCACACGAGCAGTACTTC.

The chain employs TRBV18 and TRBJ2-7; D is uncertain. The V end lost 5 bases, the J end lost 2 bases, and 19 bases lay between the germline ends. Per the germline V gene, CDR1 is KGHSH and CDR2 is LQKENI. This CDR3 comprises 16 residues. The CDR3 sequence: CASSADATDLTYEQYF. DNA of the CDR3: TGTGCCAGCTCAGCAGACGCTACTGACCTTACCTACGAGCAGTACTTC. Complete variable domain (other parts from reference TRBV18 and TRBJ2-7): NAGVMQNPRHLVRRRGQEARLRCSPMKGHSHVYWYRQLPEEGLKFMVYLQKENIIDESGMPKERFSAEFPKEGPSILRIQQVVRGDSAAYFCASSADATDLTYEQYFGPGTRLTVT.

This clone was recorded once. The J gene is TRBJ2-7, the V gene TRBV5-5; weak D call: TRBD2 (5 bases). In germline, CDR1 is SGHKS, CDR2 YYEKEE (reference sequence). V was pared by 4 bases and J by 7 bases, with 9 bases between. This CDR3 spans 11 amino acids. The CDR3 bases are TGTGCCAGCAGCCCGGGATGGGAGCAGTACTTC. It encodes CASSPGWEQYF. The full variable domain, completed using reference TRBV5-5 and TRBJ2-7, is DAGVTQSPTHLIKTRGQQVTLRCSPISGHKSVSWYQQVLGQGPQFIFQYYEKEERGRGNFPDRFSARQFPNYSSELNVNALLLGDSALYLCASSPGWEQYFGPGTRLTVT.

This clone was counted many times. The J gene is TRBJ1-2, the V gene TRBV6-5; D call uncertain. This CDR3 contains 13 residues. Trimming cost V 6 bases and J 5 bases, with 13 bases left between them. Germline V gene lookup returns CDR1 MNHEY and CDR2 SVGAGI. This CDR3 is CASSQTLVYGYTF. CDR3 in DNA: TGTGCCAGCAGCCAGACACTCGTTTATGGCTACACCTTC.

The sample holds a few counts of this clone. The V and J genes are TRBV5-6 and TRBJ2-7; tentative D call: TRBD2 (5 bases). This CDR3 region has 13 residues. V lost 4 bases and J 5 bases, leaving 13 bases between the germline ends. The germline V gene has CDR1 SGHDT and CDR2 YYEEEE. The CDR3 is CASSRLPENEQYF. CDR3 nucleotide sequence: TGTGCCAGCAGCCGACTACCCGAAAACGAGCAGTACTTC.

J is TRBJ2-3 and V is TRBV7-9; 7 nucleotides line up with TRBD2. The ends lost 5 bases at V and 1 base at J; junction bases unmatched: 3. The CDR3 has 14 residues. Germline values: CDR1 SEHNR, CDR2 FQNEAQ (reference sequence). The CDR3 is CASSPGGGTDTQYF. In DNA form, the CDR3 reads TGTGCCAGCAGCCCTGGGGGGGGCACAGATACGCAGTATTTT.

The chain couples TRBV5-6 to TRBJ1-5; TRBD1 might be the D (6 bases). CDR1 is SGHDT, CDR2 YYEEEE, per germline. This CDR3 comprises 15 residues. Trimming shortened V by 4 bases and J by 3 bases, and 14 bases separated the two germline ends. CDR3 amino acids: CASSQRGIDNQPQHF. DNA of the CDR3: TGTGCCAGCAGCCAAAGGGGGATCGACAATCAGCCCCAGCATTTT.